This T cell receptor beta chain appears in the sequencing data of a study of glioma-infiltrating T cells. Study-level information: Before surgery, glioma patients received dexamethasone for at most six days. Regarding the study as a whole: Signature shared blood CDR3 motifs were enriched in low-divergence and depleted in high-divergence patients. Gliomas, especially low-grade, showed above-expected tissue-blood divergence; non-neoplastic patients showed below.

The CDR3 consists of 13 residues. Per the germline V gene, CDR1 is SGHTA and CDR2 is FQGNSA. The V and J ends lost 7 bases and 7 bases respectively, with 14 bases between them. Using RNA template, CDR3s of TCR alpha and beta were amplified with iRepertoire arm-PCR. MiXCR was run by TCRdb on the multiplex PCR reads, yielding one entry per CDR3 protein. Seen here are a few hundred thousand distinct CDR3 sequences, around 45% observed once, and the top ten hold more than 10%. Comments on this clonotype: The antigen remains undetermined.

The clonotype originates from a human donor with low-grade glioma or glioblastoma, undergoing nonglioma brain surgery, or in good health (not recorded which). The rearrangement joins TRBV7-2 to TRBJ1-5, with D possibly matching TRBD1 (6 bases). The sequenced sample consisted of glioma tissue, nonneoplastic brain tissue, or PBMCs (not recorded which). In DNA form, the CDR3 reads TGTGCCAGCAACACAAGGGGGAAGCAGCCCCAGCATTTT. Its protein is CASNTRGKQPQHF.